This T cell receptor beta chain was retrieved from a study of spatial heterogeneity in lung cancer. Overall study findings and caveats: Expanded tumor TCRs that were ubiquitous appeared in blood more at resection than follow-up.

MiXCR, applied by TCRdb to the 5' RACE reads, yields one record per CDR3 protein. Here the sample spans about 48,000 distinct CDR3 sequences, roughly 5.2% being singletons. Time point given: sample taken at primary tumor resection. Unsorted tumor, nontumor lung tissue or cryopreserved PBMC supplied the whole RNA. Per germline, CDR1 SQVTM and CDR2 ANQGSEA. Trimming took 8 bases from V and 1 from J, leaving 12 bases between them. CDR3 length equals 13 residues. This clonotype was observed at least ten times. Its antigen remains unidentified. This sequence was found in a male donor with early-stage non-small cell lung cancer. This chain links TRBV29-1 with TRBJ1-3, with no clear D. The sample consisted of PBMCs, taken at surgery. In nucleotides, the CDR3 is TGCAGCATTGTCCCTAATTCTGGAAACACCATATATTTT. This codes for CSIVPNSGNTIYF.